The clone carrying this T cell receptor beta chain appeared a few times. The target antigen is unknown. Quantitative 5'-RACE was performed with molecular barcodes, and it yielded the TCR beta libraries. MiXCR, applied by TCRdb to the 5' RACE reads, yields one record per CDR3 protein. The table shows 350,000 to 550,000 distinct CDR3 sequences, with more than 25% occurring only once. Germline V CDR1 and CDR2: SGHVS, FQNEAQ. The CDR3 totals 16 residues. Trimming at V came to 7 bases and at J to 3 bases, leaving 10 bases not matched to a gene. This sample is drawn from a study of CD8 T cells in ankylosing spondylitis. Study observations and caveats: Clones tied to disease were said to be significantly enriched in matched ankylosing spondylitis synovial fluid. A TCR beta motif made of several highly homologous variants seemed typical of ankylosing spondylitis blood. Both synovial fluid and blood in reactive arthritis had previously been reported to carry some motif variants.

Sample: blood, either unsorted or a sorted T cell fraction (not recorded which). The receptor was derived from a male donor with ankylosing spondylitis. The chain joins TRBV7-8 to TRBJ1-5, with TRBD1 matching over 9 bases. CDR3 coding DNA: TGTGCCAGCACCGACGTGTGGGACAGGGACAATCAGCCCCAGCATTTT. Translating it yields CASTDVWDRDNQPQHF.